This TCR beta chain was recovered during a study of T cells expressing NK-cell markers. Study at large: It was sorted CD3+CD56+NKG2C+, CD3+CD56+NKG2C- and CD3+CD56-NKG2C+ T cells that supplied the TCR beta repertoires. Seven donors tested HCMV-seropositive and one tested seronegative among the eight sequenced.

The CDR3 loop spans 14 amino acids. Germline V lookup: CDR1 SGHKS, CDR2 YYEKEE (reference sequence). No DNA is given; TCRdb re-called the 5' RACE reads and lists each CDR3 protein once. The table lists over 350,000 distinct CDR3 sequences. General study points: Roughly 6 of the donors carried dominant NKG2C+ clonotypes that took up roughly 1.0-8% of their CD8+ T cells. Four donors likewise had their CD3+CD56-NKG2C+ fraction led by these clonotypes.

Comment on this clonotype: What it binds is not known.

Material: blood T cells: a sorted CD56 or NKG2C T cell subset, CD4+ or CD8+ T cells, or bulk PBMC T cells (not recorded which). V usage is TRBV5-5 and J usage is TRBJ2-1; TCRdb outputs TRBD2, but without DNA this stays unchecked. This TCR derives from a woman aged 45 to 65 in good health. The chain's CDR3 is CASTRRVGVNEQFF.